The clone carrying this TCR beta chain was seen ten or more times. The data stem from a study of CD8 T cells in ankylosing spondylitis. TCRdb passed the 5' RACE reads through MiXCR, listing each CDR3 protein once. Among tens of thousands of distinct CDR3 sequences listed, about 3% were seen once. Germline V lookup: CDR1 SGDLS, CDR2 YYNGEE. There are 17 residues in the CDR3. Trimming removed 0 bases from V and 1 base from J; junction bases left unmatched: 6. The sequence derives from a male donor with ankylosing spondylitis or in good health (not recorded which). V gene TRBV9 combines with J gene TRBJ2-5; 10 positions match TRBD1. What was sequenced was blood, either unsorted or a sorted T cell fraction (not recorded which). The CDR3 protein is CASSVGDRGNIQETQYF. The CDR3 DNA reads as TGTGCCAGCAGCGTAGGGGACAGGGGAAATATCCAAGAGACCCAGTACTTC.